Sequencing of this TCR beta chain was carried out in a study of T-cell memory formation after mild COVID-19. This clonotype was counted at least ten times. MiXCR was run by TCRdb on the 5' RACE reads, yielding one entry per CDR3 protein. The sample shows about 350,000 distinct CDR3 sequences, about 13% of them seen only once. J lost 4 bases, V lost 2 bases, and 1 base had no gene match. The CDR3 has 15 residues. Germline values: CDR1 MRHNA, CDR2 SNTAGT. The receptor was isolated from a young man who had mild COVID-19 (a few samples of this study predate the infection). Cell type and time point are not known. The chain combines TRBV6-4 with TRBJ2-3; TRBD1 aligns across 12 bases. The specimen was PBMCs or a T cell subset sorted from them (not recorded which). Written as DNA, the CDR3 is TGTGCCAGCAGTGACGGGACAGGGGGCGCAGATACGCAGTATTTT. Its translation is CASSDGTGGADTQYF.